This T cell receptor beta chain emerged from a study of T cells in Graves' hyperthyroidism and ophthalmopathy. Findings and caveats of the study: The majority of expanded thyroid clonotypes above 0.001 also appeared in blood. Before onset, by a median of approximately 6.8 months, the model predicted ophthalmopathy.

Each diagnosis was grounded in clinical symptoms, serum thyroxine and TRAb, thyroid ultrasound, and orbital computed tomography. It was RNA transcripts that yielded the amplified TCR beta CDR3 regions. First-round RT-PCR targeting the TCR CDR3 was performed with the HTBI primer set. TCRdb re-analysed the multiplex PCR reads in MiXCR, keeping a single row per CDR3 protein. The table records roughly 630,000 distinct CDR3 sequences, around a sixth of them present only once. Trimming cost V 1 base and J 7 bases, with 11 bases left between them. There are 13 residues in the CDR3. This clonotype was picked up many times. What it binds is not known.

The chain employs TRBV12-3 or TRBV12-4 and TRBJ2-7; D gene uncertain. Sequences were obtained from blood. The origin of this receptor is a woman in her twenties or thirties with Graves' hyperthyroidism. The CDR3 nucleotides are TGTGCCAGCAGTTTAGTAGCTGGCGAGGAGCAGTACTTC. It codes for CASSLVAGEEQYF.